A single sample gave rise to the 2 T cell receptor beta chains below, sequenced in a study of tumor and adjacent non-tumor tissue in lung cancer. RNA was extracted from bulk tissue without any cell sorting. The normal lung tissue was taken more than 3 cm from the tumor edge. The library came from three nested PCR rounds adapted from ARM-PCR protocols. TCRdb redid the calling of the multiplex PCR reads with MiXCR, one entry per CDR3 protein. The profile shows tens of thousands of distinct CDR3 sequences, nearly 70% of them singletons. The sequenced material came from distant non-tumor lung tissue. The source of these receptors is a woman in her 50s with non-small cell lung cancer.

Points on this clonotype: One junction end does not reproduce the germline sequence, and a read error may be involved. This sequence joins TRBV6-6 and TRBJ2-3; 11 bases are a match to TRBD2. Germline-derived CDR1 and CDR2 are MNHNY and SVGAGI (reference sequence). The CDR3 length is 15 residues. CDR3: CASSLLAGVGDAQYF. As DNA, the CDR3 is TGTGCTAGCAGCCTACTAGCGGGAGTGGGAGATGCGCAGTATTTT.

The J gene is TRBJ1-1, the V gene TRBV2, with 7 bases lining up with TRBD1. CDR1 SNHLY and CDR2 FYNNEI come from the germline V gene. Trimming at V came to 5 bases and at J to 3 bases, leaving 3 bases not matched to a gene. The length of the CDR3 is 13 residues. The CDR3 loop reads CASSPDRDTEAFF. The CDR3 nucleotides are TGTGCCAGCAGTCCCGACAGGGACACTGAAGCTTTCTTT.